What follows are 20 T cell receptor beta chains derived from one specimen sequenced in a study of cytomegalovirus exposure and HLA in healthy donors. Profiled with immunoSEQ multiplex PCR; TCRdb holds only in-frame clones, not every one. The sample shows some 73,000 clones, 70% to 90% of them seen only once. The sample consisted of PBMCs. These TCRs come from a woman aged 18-29 years in good health and CMV-seropositive.

The rearrangement links TRBV9 to TRBJ2-1; 8 bases line up with TRBD1. Trimming cost V 1 base and J 3 bases; bases outside gene matches: 3. The CDR3 extends over 15 amino acids. Germline V gene data show CDR1 as SGDLS and CDR2 as YYNGEE. The CDR3: CASSVQGAFYNEQFF. The CDR3 region has the DNA TGTGCCAGCAGCGTACAGGGGGCTTTCTACAATGAGCAGTTCTTC. The full variable domain, completed using reference TRBV9 and TRBJ2-1, is DSGVTQTPKHLITATGQRVTLRCSPRSGDLSVYWYQQSLDQGLQFLIQYYNGEERAKGNILERFSAQQFPDLHSELNLSSLELGDSALYFCASSVQGAFYNEQFFGPGTRLTVL.

The chain is built from TRBV14 and TRBJ2-7, with TRBD2 matching over 8 bases. The V gene's germline CDR1 is SGHDN and CDR2 FVKESK. The CDR3 is made up of 15 amino acids. J lost 3 bases, V lost 1 base, and 5 bases had no gene match. For the CDR3, the DNA is TGTGCCAGCAGCCAAGTGTTGGCGGGAGGCTACGAGCAGTACTTC. It translates to CASSQVLAGGYEQYF.

The gene calls are TRBV7-6 and TRBJ2-7, with 7 bases identical to TRBD1. After removal of 0 bases from V and 6 bases from J, the junction contained 11 bases not matched to a gene. The CDR3 is made up of 16 amino acids. Germline V gene data show CDR1 as SGHVS and CDR2 as FNYEAQ. The CDR3 nucleotides read TGTGCCAGCAGCTTAGCGCTTGGGACAGCGATTTTCGAGCAGTACTTC. It encodes CASSLALGTAIFEQYF.

The J gene is TRBJ2-3, the V gene TRBV2, with 7 bases matching TRBD2. This CDR3 is built from 16 residues. Germline loops: CDR1 SNHLY, CDR2 FYNNEI. J gave up 2 bases and V 2 bases, and 7 bases lay outside the gene matches. CDR3 sequence: CASSETRRGTTDTQYF. CDR3 coding DNA: TGTGCCAGCAGTGAAACGCGGCGGGGGACCACAGATACGCAGTATTTT. Full variable domain (rest looked up from reference TRBV2 and TRBJ2-3): EPEVTQTPSHQVTQMGQEVILRCVPISNHLYFYWYRQILGQKVEFLVSFYNNEISEKSEIFDDQFSVERPDGSNFTLKIRSTKLEDSAMYFCASSETRRGTTDTQYFGPGTRLTVL.

The chain carries TRBV6-1 and TRBJ2-4, with 7 nucleotides matching TRBD2. Per the germline V gene, CDR1 is MNHNS and CDR2 is SASEGT. With V trimmed by 4 bases and J by 3 bases, 12 bases remained unmatched. This CDR3 is 17 amino acids long. CDR3 residues: CASSATLGGGFKNIQYF. CDR3 DNA sequence: TGTGCCAGCAGTGCTACTCTAGGCGGGGGTTTCAAAAACATTCAGTACTTC.

The gene calls are TRBV13 and TRBJ2-7, with 9 bases identical to TRBD2. This CDR3 is built from 15 residues. The V segment lost 1 base and the J segment 4 bases; nucleotides outside the gene matches: 5. The germline V gene has CDR1 PRHDT and CDR2 FYEKMQ (reference sequence). In DNA, the CDR3 is TGTGCCAGCAGCTTAGCCGGCGGGGGGGCTTACGAGCAGTACTTC. Translating gives CASSLAGGGAYEQYF.

This chain's CDR3 is CASSQELQGRNTEAFF. The CDR3, as DNA: TGTGCCAGCAGCCAGGAACTCCAGGGGAGGAACACTGAAGCTTTCTTT. V and J are TRBV4-2 and TRBJ1-1; D may be TRBD1 (6 bases). There are 16 residues in the CDR3. Trimming removed 3 bases from V and 1 base from J, with 15 bases in between. Germline V gene sequence: CDR1 LGHNA, CDR2 YNFKEQ.

The V gene is TRBV28, the J gene TRBJ2-7; 9 positions agree with TRBD1. The CDR3 covers 15 residues. J gave up 4 bases and V 3 bases, and 7 bases lay outside the gene matches. Germline V gene sequence: CDR1 MDHEN, CDR2 SYDVKM. The CDR3 nucleotides are TGTGCCAGCAGTTTCAGGACAGGGGAAATATACGAGCAGTACTTC. Its translation is CASSFRTGEIYEQYF.

The chain combines TRBV7-6 with TRBJ1-5, with D maybe TRBD1 (6 bases). Germline V lookup: CDR1 SGHVS, CDR2 FNYEAQ. Trimming pared 3 bases from V and 5 bases from J, leaving 14 bases between. This CDR3 spans 15 amino acids. The chain's CDR3 is CASSFSTGLDQPQHF. The CDR3 DNA is TGTGCCAGCAGCTTTTCCACAGGGCTCGATCAGCCCCAGCATTTT.

The chain joins TRBV11-2 to TRBJ1-5, with 7 bases fitting TRBD1. Germline trimming cut 2 bases from V and 2 bases from J; bases unmatched to any gene: 0. The germline gives CDR1 SGHAT, CDR2 FQNNGV. The CDR3 extends over 14 amino acids. As DNA, the CDR3 is TGTGCCAGCAGCTTACAGGGGGGCAATCAGCCCCAGCATTTT. As protein: CASSLQGGNQPQHF.

The chain couples TRBV19 to TRBJ2-7, with D perhaps TRBD2 (5 bases). The CDR3 is 12 residues long. The V end was cut by 1 base, the J end by 7 bases, with 8 bases between. In germline, CDR1 is LNHDA, CDR2 SQIVND (reference sequence). The CDR3 loop reads CASSIVRGEQYF. The CDR3 DNA sequence: TGTGCCAGTAGTATAGTGCGAGGGGAGCAGTACTTC.

This clone has only one observation. The V and J genes are TRBV19 and TRBJ1-6; tentative D call: TRBD1 (6 bases). The germline V and J ends were trimmed by 7 bases and 4 bases, with 11 bases remaining between them. The CDR3 covers 14 residues. Germline V lookup: CDR1 LNHDA, CDR2 SQIVND (reference sequence). CDR3 residues: CASTLGTYNSPLHF. CDR3 coding DNA: TGTGCCAGTACCCTCGGGACATATAATTCACCCCTCCACTTT.

This clone appeared once. The J gene is TRBJ1-3, the V gene TRBV18, with 10 bases that match TRBD1. Germline loops: CDR1 KGHSH, CDR2 LQKENI. The CDR3 loop spans 14 amino acids. V gave up 6 bases and J gave up 3 bases; unmatched junction bases: 2. The CDR3 loop is CASSRDRGGNTIYF. In DNA, the CDR3 is TGTGCCAGCTCGCGGGACAGGGGTGGAAACACCATATATTTT.

This clone was detected only a few times. J is TRBJ1-5 and V is TRBV28; 8 nucleotides align to TRBD1. This CDR3 is 16 amino acids long. Germline CDR1 and CDR2: MDHEN and SYDVKM. Trimming at V came to 3 bases and at J to 9 bases, leaving 13 bases not matched to a gene. CDR3 DNA: TGTGCCAGCAGTTTGATGACAGGGGACTCCGAAAGGCCCCAGCATTTT. Encoded protein: CASSLMTGDSERPQHF.

The chain links TRBV6-6 to TRBJ1-1; TRBD1 matches 7 bases. The CDR3 length is 15 residues. Germline V gives CDR1 MNHNY, CDR2 SVGAGI (reference sequence). V was clipped by 2 bases and J by 2 bases; unmatched bases: 5. CDR3 protein: CASSYNRGLNTEAFF. The DNA of the CDR3 is TGTGCCAGCAGTTACAACAGGGGCTTAAACACTGAAGCTTTCTTT.

This clone came up once. J is TRBJ1-1 and V is TRBV28; D gene uncertain. From germline, CDR1 is MDHEN and CDR2 SYDVKM. Trimming left V 3 bases short and J 1 base short, with 3 bases between. The CDR3 is 12 amino acids. CDR3 residues: CASSLRNTEAFF. CDR3 coding DNA: TGTGCCAGCAGTTTGAGGAACACTGAAGCTTTCTTT.

The chain carries TRBV2 and TRBJ2-7, with 7 bases aligning to TRBD1. There are 13 residues in the CDR3. CDR1 is SNHLY, CDR2 FYNNEI, per germline. Losses at the gene ends were 3 bases for V and 3 bases for J; bases not matched to a gene: 2. CDR3 bases: TGTGCCAGCAGTGAGGGACAGATCTACGAGCAGTACTTC. Protein product: CASSEGQIYEQYF.

The chain couples TRBV9 to TRBJ2-7, with TRBD1 identical over 10 bases. The length of the CDR3 is 15 residues. Germline V gives CDR1 SGDLS, CDR2 YYNGEE. The V gene end was trimmed by 4 bases and the J gene end by 2 bases; junction bases not matched to a gene: 6. The CDR3 DNA follows: TGTGCCAGCAGCCTCGGGACAGGGGTCACCTACGAGCAGTACTTC. It codes for CASSLGTGVTYEQYF. Together with reference TRBV9 and TRBJ2-7, the CDR3 gives the full variable domain: DSGVTQTPKHLITATGQRVTLRCSPRSGDLSVYWYQQSLDQGLQFLIQYYNGEERAKGNILERFSAQQFPDLHSELNLSSLELGDSALYFCASSLGTGVTYEQYFGPGTRLTVT.

The table lists this clone with a count of one. This chain uses TRBV19 with TRBJ1-4; 9 nucleotides agree with TRBD1. Germline V gene lookup returns CDR1 LNHDA and CDR2 SQIVND (reference sequence). The CDR3 is made up of 15 amino acids. The junction had 9 bases not matched to a gene; V was cut back by 7 bases and J by 6 bases. In DNA, the CDR3 is TGTGCCAGTACCACTACCCGGGACAGGGATGAAAAACTGTTTTTT. This translates into CASTTTRDRDEKLFF.

This chain links TRBV29-1 with TRBJ2-1; 7 bases are shared with TRBD2. V shed 7 bases, J shed 2 bases, and the junction held 20 bases outside the gene matches. CDR1 and CDR2 (germline): SQVTM, ANQGSEA. The length of the CDR3 is 18 residues. CDR3 coding DNA: TGCAGCGGGCAATATCCCACGGGGGGTCTAGCAACCTACAATGAGCAGTTCTTC. It yields the protein CSGQYPTGGLATYNEQFF.